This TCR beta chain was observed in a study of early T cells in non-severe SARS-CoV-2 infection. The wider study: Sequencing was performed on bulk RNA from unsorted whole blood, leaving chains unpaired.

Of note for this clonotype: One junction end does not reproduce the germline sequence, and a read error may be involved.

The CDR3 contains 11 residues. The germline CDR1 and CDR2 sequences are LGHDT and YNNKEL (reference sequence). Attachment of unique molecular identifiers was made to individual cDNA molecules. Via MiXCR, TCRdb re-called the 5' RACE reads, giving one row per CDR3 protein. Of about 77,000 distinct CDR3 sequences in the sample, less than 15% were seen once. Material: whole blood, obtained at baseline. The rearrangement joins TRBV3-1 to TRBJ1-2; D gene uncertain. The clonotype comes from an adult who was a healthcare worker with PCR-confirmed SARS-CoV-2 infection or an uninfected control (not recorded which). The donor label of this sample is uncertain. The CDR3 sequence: CASSQGGVQHF. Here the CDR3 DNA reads TGTGCCAGCAGCCAAGGCGGGGTTCAGCACTTC.